Shown below are 5 T cell receptor beta chains from a single sample sequenced in a study of T cell responses to AZD1222 COVID-19 vaccine. TCRdb's table, derived via immunoSEQ multiplex PCR, lists solely in-frame clones and lacks some. The sample records approximately 100,000 clones, about 87% being singletons. The material was peripheral blood, obtained on day 0 of AZD1222 vaccination. The source of these receptors is an adult in good health.

The chain is built from TRBV7-2 and TRBJ1-2; the D is unclear. Germline assignment: CDR1 SGHTA and CDR2 FQGNSA. V lost 7 bases to trimming and J lost 8 bases, with 17 bases between them. The CDR3 consists of 13 residues. The CDR3 protein is CASTQDLAQGYTF. The CDR3 coding sequence is TGTGCCAGCACCCAGGACCTGGCGCAGGGCTACACCTTC.

V usage is TRBV12-3 or TRBV12-4 and J usage is TRBJ2-5; D might be TRBD2 (6 bases). The CDR3 covers 13 residues. V was trimmed by 5 bases and J by 4 bases, leaving 11 bases between them. The chain's CDR3 is CASSRRDSETQYF. Written as DNA, the CDR3 is TGTGCCAGCAGTCGCCGGGACTCAGAGACCCAGTACTTC.

J is TRBJ2-3 and V is TRBV29-1; D is possibly TRBD1 (5 bases). CDR1 and CDR2 from the germline V gene are SQVTM and ANQGSEA. The CDR3 spans 13 residues. Trimming stripped 5 bases from V and 6 bases from J, with 15 bases between. CDR3 sequence reads: CSVTITGADTQYF. The CDR3 nucleotides read TGCAGCGTTACAATTACTGGGGCGGATACGCAGTATTTT.

The genes are TRBV7-2 and TRBJ2-1, with 9 bases matching TRBD2. Germline lookup yields CDR1 SGHTA and CDR2 FQGNSA. This CDR3 is built from 16 residues. The V gene end was trimmed by 4 bases and the J gene end by 6 bases; junction bases not matched to a gene: 10. In DNA form, the CDR3 reads TGTGCCAGCAGCTGGCCTGGGCGGGGGGGCATCAATGAGCAGTTCTTC. Encoded protein: CASSWPGRGGINEQFF.

This clone appeared a few times. The chain recombines TRBV7-9 with TRBJ1-3; possible D gene TRBD1, 5 bases. With 5 bases removed from V and 2 bases from J, the gap between germline ends came to 10 bases. Germline V gene lookup returns CDR1 SEHNR and CDR2 FQNEAQ (reference sequence). The CDR3 totals 14 residues. CDR3: CASSLRGAGNTIYF. The CDR3 DNA reads TGTGCCAGCAGCCTCCGGGGGGCTGGAAACACCATATATTTT.